This TCR beta chain originates from a study of identifying expanded T cells in peripheral blood. Points on this clone: Its antigen remains unidentified.

The assay was immunoSEQ multiplex PCR, and TCRdb's table has in-frame clones only and misses some. The sample records around 130,000 clones, 86% being singletons. Study results and limitations: Roughly 1.2 clones differed between technical replicates, versus about 17 and 20 over time.

The source is a person aged 18 to 69 in good health. The specimen sequenced was blood.

CDR3 DNA: TGTGCCAGCAGCCGGGACAGAGGTCTTCCTTTCTTT. Amino acids: CASSRDRGLPFF. The chain links TRBV7-2 to TRBJ1-1; 7 nucleotides match TRBD1. The length of the CDR3 is 12 residues. The germline gives CDR1 SGHTA, CDR2 FQGNSA. The trim removed 5 bases at V and 12 bases at J, leaving 9 bases unmatched. The full variable domain, with the rest looked up from reference TRBV7-2 and TRBJ1-1, is GAGVSQSPSNKVTEKGKDVELRCDPISGHTALYWYRQSLGQGLEFLIYFQGNSAPDKSGLPSDRFSAERTGGSVSTLTIQRTQQEDSAVYLCASSRDRGLPFFGQGTRLTVV.